This is a list of T cell receptor beta chains from one sample in a study of cytomegalovirus exposure and HLA in healthy donors. The repertoire was sequenced with immunoSEQ multiplex PCR; TCRdb's copy has only in-frame clones and lacks some. This table has 180,000 or so clones, under 90% appearing once. Sample: PBMCs. The receptors shown here come from a male donor in good health and CMV-seronegative. The CDR3 runs from the conserved cysteine through the conserved F or W. A D gene is named only where the DNA matches it firmly. Where a row states a size, it is once, few, many or the class of an expanded clone; other rows omit it.

>TRBJ1-2|NA|NA|TRBV9
CASSVTGEGGYTF
TGTGCCAGCAGCGTAACGGGGGAGGGGGGCTACACCTTC
>TRBJ2-2|NA|NA|TRBV7-2
CASSFSGTSPGGELFF
TGTGCCAGCAGCTTTTCCGGGACTTCCCCCGGCGGGGAGCTGTTTTTT
>TRBJ1-1|TRBD1|once|TRBV2
CASRARQGSTEAFF
TGTGCCAGCAGGGCAAGACAGGGATCCACTGAAGCTTTCTTT
>TRBJ2-4|TRBD1|NA|TRBV6-1
CASRDREIRFQYF
TGTGCCAGCAGGGACAGGGAAATAAGGTTTCAGTACTTC
>TRBJ1-1|NA|NA|TRBV14
CASSPTRLSNTEAFF
TGTGCCAGCAGCCCGACACGGCTTTCGAACACTGAAGCTTTCTTT
>TRBJ2-1|TRBD1|NA|TRBV29-1
CSAGRYRGENEQFF
TGCAGCGCTGGCCGATACAGGGGGGAGAATGAGCAGTTCTTC
>TRBJ1-1|NA|once|TRBV2
CASSRGGLDEAFF
TGTGCCAGCAGCCGTGGGGGGTTGGATGAAGCTTTCTTT
>TRBJ2-3|NA|once|TRBV27
CASGGAPSTDTQYF
TGTGCCAGCGGGGGGGCGCCTAGCACAGATACGCAGTATTTT
>TRBJ2-1|NA|NA|TRBV9
CASSVGSAPRGEQFF
TGTGCCAGCAGCGTAGGCTCGGCCCCCCGGGGTGAGCAGTTCTTC
>TRBJ1-4|NA|NA|TRBV19
CASSLDSTVSEKLFF
TGTGCCAGTAGTCTGGACAGTACGGTTTCTGAAAAACTGTTTTTT
>TRBJ2-5|TRBD2|NA|TRBV9
CASSVLAGGRETQYF
TGTGCCAGCAGCGTACTAGCGGGAGGTCGGGAGACCCAGTACTTC
>TRBJ2-2|NA|few|TRBV5-1
CASRGDTGELFF
TGCGCCAGCAGAGGGGACACCGGGGAGCTGTTTTTT
>TRBJ1-1|TRBD1|NA|TRBV6-5
CASSYRTGMNTEAFF
TGTGCCAGCAGTTACCGGACAGGGATGAACACTGAAGCTTTCTTT
>TRBJ2-5|TRBD1|NA|TRBV4-3
CASSRDRETQYF
TGCGCCAGCAGCCGGGACAGAGAGACCCAGTACTTC
>TRBJ2-7|NA|NA|TRBV28
CASSRGASYEQYF
TGTGCCAGCAGTCGCGGGGCCTCCTACGAGCAGTACTTC
>TRBJ2-7|NA|NA|TRBV7-8
CASSSGGVSGGLYEQYF
TGTGCCAGCAGCTCAGGCGGGGTGTCAGGGGGACTCTACGAGCAGTACTTC
>TRBJ1-5|TRBD1|NA|TRBV19
CASRQGAVGNQPQHF
TGTGCCAGTAGACAGGGGGCTGTTGGCAATCAGCCCCAGCATTTT
>TRBJ2-5|NA|NA|TRBV7-3
CARGGASRGQETQYF
TGTGCCAGGGGGGGGGCCTCGAGGGGTCAAGAGACCCAGTACTTC
>TRBJ2-7|NA|NA|TRBV6-1
CASSGLGGSYEQYF
TGTGCCAGCAGTGGACTAGGAGGCTCCTACGAGCAGTACTTC
>TRBJ2-7|TRBD2|NA|TRBV6-5
CASSLNSGGADEQYF
TGTGCCAGCAGCCTGAACAGCGGGGGGGCTGACGAGCAGTACTTC
>TRBJ1-1|NA|NA|TRBV19
CASSSSGYTEAFF
TGTGCCAGTAGTAGCTCAGGGTACACTGAAGCTTTCTTT
>TRBJ2-7|TRBD2|NA|TRBV19
CASSILAGATYEQYF
TGTGCCAGTAGTATACTGGCGGGAGCGACCTACGAGCAGTACTTC